The T cell receptor beta chain described here comes from a study of CD8 T cells in ankylosing spondylitis. Findings of the study overall: Disease-linked clones reportedly concentrated significantly in matched ankylosing spondylitis synovial fluid. Characteristic of ankylosing spondylitis blood, it appeared, was a TCR beta motif comprising several highly homologous variants. A CD8+ phenotype characterized the disease-linked clones, which were relatively rare in peripheral blood.

The sample holds many counts of this clonotype. The antigen is undetermined. With molecular barcodes, quantitative 5'-RACE was used to make the TCR beta libraries. A single record per CDR3 protein comes from TCRdb applying MiXCR to the 5' RACE reads. The sample carries about 140,000 distinct CDR3 sequences, 25% to 35% recorded once. Between the trimmed V and J ends, which lost 1 base and 8 bases, there was a span of 15 bases. CDR3 length equals 14 residues. CDR1 and CDR2 from the germline V gene are DFQATT and SNEGSKA (reference sequence). The clonotype was recovered from a male donor with ankylosing spondylitis. The sequenced sample was synovial fluid, either unsorted or a sorted T cell fraction (not recorded which). The chain combines TRBV20-1 with TRBJ2-4; no clear D. The CDR3: CSARGADREDIQYF. In DNA, the CDR3 is TGCAGTGCTAGAGGGGCCGACCGAGAGGACATTCAGTACTTC.